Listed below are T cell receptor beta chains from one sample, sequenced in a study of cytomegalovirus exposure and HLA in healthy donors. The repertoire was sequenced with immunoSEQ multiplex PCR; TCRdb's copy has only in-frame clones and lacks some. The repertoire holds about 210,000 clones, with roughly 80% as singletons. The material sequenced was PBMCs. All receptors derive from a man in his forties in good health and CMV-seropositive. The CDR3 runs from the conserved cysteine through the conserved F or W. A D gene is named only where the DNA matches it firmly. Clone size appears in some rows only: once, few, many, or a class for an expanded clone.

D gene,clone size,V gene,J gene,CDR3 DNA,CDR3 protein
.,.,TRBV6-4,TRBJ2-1,TGTGCCAGCAGTGAAATAAGTGGAGGTGAGCAGTTCTTC,CASSEISGGEQFF
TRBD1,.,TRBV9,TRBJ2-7,TGTGCCAGCAGCTTTAGGACAGGTTCCTACGAGCAGTACTTC,CASSFRTGSYEQYF
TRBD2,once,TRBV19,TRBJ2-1,TGTGCCAGTAGCACTCGGGTAGCGGGACTCTCCTACAATGAGCAGTTCTTC,CASSTRVAGLSYNEQFF
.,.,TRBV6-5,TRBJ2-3,TGTGCCAGCAGCCTCGGACTTACAGATACGCAGTATTTT,CASSLGLTDTQYF
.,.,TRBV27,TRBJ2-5,TGTGCCAGCAGTTTTCGCGGAGGGGAGACCCAGTACTTC,CASSFRGGETQYF
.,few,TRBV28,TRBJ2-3,TGTGCCATCCAAACACCCGCCGAAGATACGCAGTATTTT,CAIQTPAEDTQYF
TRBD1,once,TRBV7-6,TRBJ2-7,TGTGCCAGCAGCATCGGGACAGGGGGCTCCTACGAGCAGTACTTC,CASSIGTGGSYEQYF
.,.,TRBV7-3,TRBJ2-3,TGTGCCAGCAGAAGTCTAGTGGGAGATACGCAGTATTTT,CASRSLVGDTQYF
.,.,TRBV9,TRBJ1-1,TGTGCCAGCAGCGTAGGGGAGTGGGAGGAAGCTTTCTTT,CASSVGEWEEAFF
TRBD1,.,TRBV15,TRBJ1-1,TGTGCCACCAGCAGGACAGGGCCGACTGAAGCTTTCTTT,CATSRTGPTEAFF
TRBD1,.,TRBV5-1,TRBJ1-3,TGCGCCAGCAGCGTAGGGACAGGCCTTGGAAACACCATATATTTT,CASSVGTGLGNTIYF
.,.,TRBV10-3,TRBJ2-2,TGTGCCATCAAGGACTACCAAAGCACCGGGGAGCTGTTTTTT,CAIKDYQSTGELFF
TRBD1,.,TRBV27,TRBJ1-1,TGTGCCACCCGCGACAGGGCCCTCATGAACACTGAAGCTTTCTTT,CATRDRALMNTEAFF
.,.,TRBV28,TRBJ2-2,TGTGCCAGCGGGCCCAGGCCTCCTACTCCCGGGGAGCTGTTTTTT,CASGPRPPTPGELFF
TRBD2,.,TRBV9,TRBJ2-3,TGTGCCAGCAGCCCCTCTAGCGGCTACACAGATACGCAGTATTTT,CASSPSSGYTDTQYF
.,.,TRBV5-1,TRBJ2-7,TGCGCCAGCAGCCAGACTACGAGCTACGAGCAGTACTTC,CASSQTTSYEQYF
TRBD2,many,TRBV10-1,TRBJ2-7,TGCGCCAGCAGTGAAAGCGGGAGCGGCGACGAGCAGTACTTC,CASSESGSGDEQYF
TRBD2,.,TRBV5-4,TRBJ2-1,TGTGCCAGCAGCTCGGGGGGGTCAGGGAGGTCGAACGATGAGCAGTTCTTC,CASSSGGSGRSNDEQFF
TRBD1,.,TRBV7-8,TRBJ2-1,TGTGCCAGCAGCTTACCTGTGACAGGGGGCTTCAATGAGCAGTTCTTC,CASSLPVTGGFNEQFF
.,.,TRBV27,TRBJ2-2,TGTGCCAGCATAGACACATTTAACACCGGGGAGCTGTTTTTT,CASIDTFNTGELFF
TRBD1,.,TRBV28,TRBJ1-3,TGTGCCAGCAGTTTCGACAGGGGGATCACTGGAAACACCATATATTTT,CASSFDRGITGNTIYF
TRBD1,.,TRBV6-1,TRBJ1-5,TGTGCCAGCACCCCCAAACAGGGGAATCAGCCCCAGCATTTT,CASTPKQGNQPQHF
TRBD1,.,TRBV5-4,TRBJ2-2,TGTGCCAGCAGCCCGGACAGGGAACCCCCCGGGGAGCTGTTTTTT,CASSPDREPPGELFF
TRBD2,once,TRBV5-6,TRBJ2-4,TGTGCCAGCAGCTTGTTTCGGACTAGCGGATTTCGAGCCAAAAACATTCAGTACTTC,CASSLFRTSGFRAKNIQYF
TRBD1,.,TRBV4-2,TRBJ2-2,TGTGCCAGCAGCCCGGGGACAGGGGGCACCGGGGAGCTGTTTTTT,CASSPGTGGTGELFF
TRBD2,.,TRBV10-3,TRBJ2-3,TGTGCCATCGGAATTAGCGGGCTGGCTACGCAGTATTTT,CAIGISGLATQYF
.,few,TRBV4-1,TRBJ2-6,TGCGCCAGCAGCCAAGGGTGGCCCTCTGGGGCCAACGTCCTGACTTTC,CASSQGWPSGANVLTF
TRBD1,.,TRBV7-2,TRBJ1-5,TGTGCCAGCAGCTTAGCTAGGACAGGGAATGGGCAGCCCCAGCATTTT,CASSLARTGNGQPQHF
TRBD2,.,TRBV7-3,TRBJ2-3,TGTGCCAGCAGCGCCACCGGGACTAGGTCAGATACGCAGTATTTT,CASSATGTRSDTQYF
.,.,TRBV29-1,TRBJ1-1,TGCAGCGTTGATCTGGGGGGGGCTGGCGCTGAAGCTTTCTTT,CSVDLGGAGAEAFF
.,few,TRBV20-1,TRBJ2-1,TGCAGTGCTAGAGATTTTGCGGAGCAGTTCTTC,CSARDFAEQFF
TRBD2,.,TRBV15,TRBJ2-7,TGTGCCACCAGCAGAGCCGGGAGGGTGTCCTACGAGCAGTACTTC,CATSRAGRVSYEQYF
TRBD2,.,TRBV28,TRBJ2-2,TGTGCCAGCAGCCTAGCGGGAGCGAAAACCGGGGAGCTGTTTTTT,CASSLAGAKTGELFF
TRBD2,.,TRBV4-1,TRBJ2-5,TGCGCCAGCAGCCAATCCTCGGGGGGGAGTCCTTGGGAGACCCAGTACTTC,CASSQSSGGSPWETQYF
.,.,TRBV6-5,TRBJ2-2,TGTGCCAGCAGATATAACACCGGGGAGCTGTTTTTT,CASRYNTGELFF
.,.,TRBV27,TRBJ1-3,TGTGCCAGCAGTCCCAGGGAAGGAAACACCATATATTTT,CASSPREGNTIYF
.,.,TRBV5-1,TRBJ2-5,TGCGCCAGCAGCTTTTGGACAGATTTACAAGAGACCCAGTACTTC,CASSFWTDLQETQYF
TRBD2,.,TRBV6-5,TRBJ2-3,TGTGCCAGCAGTTATTCGACTGGGACTAGCGCGCAGCAGTATTTT,CASSYSTGTSAQQYF
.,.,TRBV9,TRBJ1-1,TGTGCCAGCAGCGCAGAAGACAGACGGAACACTGAAGCTTTCTTT,CASSAEDRRNTEAFF
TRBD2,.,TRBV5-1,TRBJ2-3,TGCGCCAGCAGCTTGACCCTAGCGGGAGGTGGGGGAGATACGCAGTATTTT,CASSLTLAGGGGDTQYF
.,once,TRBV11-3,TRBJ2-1,TGTGCCAGCAGCCCAGGGGACGTATCCTACAATGAGCAGTTCTTC,CASSPGDVSYNEQFF
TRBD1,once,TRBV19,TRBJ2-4,TGTGCCAGTAGTCACCCCCGACAGGGGGACATTCAGTACTTC,CASSHPRQGDIQYF
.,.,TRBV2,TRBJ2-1,TGTGCCAGCAGTGAAAAAGAGGCACCACGAAATGAGCAGTTCTTC,CASSEKEAPRNEQFF
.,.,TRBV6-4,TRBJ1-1,TGTGCCAGCAGTGACTCGGACAAGAACACTGAAGCTTTCTTT,CASSDSDKNTEAFF
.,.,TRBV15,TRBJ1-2,TGTGCCACCAGCAGGATCAGGGGAGGCTACACCTTC,CATSRIRGGYTF